The TCR beta chain under discussion was sequenced for a study of blood T cell repertoires in COVID-19. Study-level background: Whether acute or convalescent, the COVID-19 samples came from the United States, Italy and Spain. PBMCs, B-cell-depleted T cells, or T cells were the source of the cDNA or gDNA that made up the material.

This CDR3 comprises 16 residues. V was cut by 6 bases and J by 5 bases, with 22 bases left in between. Per germline, CDR1 MNHEY and CDR2 SMNVEV (reference sequence). In the study's own analysis: Counts of nucleated cells, estimated from reference gene primer amplification, were obtained. The method was immunoSEQ multiplex PCR; TCRdb's version includes in-frame clones alone and lacks a portion of them. V, J and clone size are taken as reported in that table, and D and trimming were inferred from the DNA itself. The table has some 140,000 clones, roughly four fifths seen once; the top ten hold roughly 3%.

The receptor was derived from a woman of 80 years or more with acute or convalescent COVID-19. The chain links TRBV27 to TRBJ1-1; D may be TRBD1 (6 bases). The material sequenced was peripheral blood. CDR3 nucleotide sequence: TGTGCCAGCAGATCAGCGGCTCGGGGGGCAGCAACTGAAGCTTTCTTT. Encoded protein: CASRSAARGAATEAFF.